One and the same sample provided the 24 T cell receptor beta chains below, sequenced in a study of T-cell memory formation after mild COVID-19. TCRdb reanalysed the 5' RACE reads using MiXCR and keeps one entry per CDR3 protein. Seen here are a few hundred thousand distinct CDR3 sequences, 19% observed once, and the top ten hold about 21%. The specimen was PBMCs or a T cell subset sorted from them (not recorded which). These receptors all come from a young man who had mild COVID-19 (a few samples of this study predate the infection). Cell type and time point are not known.

The genes are TRBV5-1 and TRBJ1-5, with TRBD1 matching 9 bases. With 4 bases clipped from V and 5 bases from J, the junction kept 7 bases outside the gene matches. The CDR3 covers 15 residues. Germline V gene lookup returns CDR1 SGHRS and CDR2 YFSETQ. DNA for the CDR3: TGCGCCAGCAGCCCGGATGGGACAGGGCATCAGCCCCAGCATTTT. It is translated as CASSPDGTGHQPQHF.

This clonotype has just one count. The chain has TRBV7-9 and TRBJ1-3; unclear D gene. The CDR3 extends over 13 amino acids. In germline, CDR1 is SEHNR, CDR2 FQNEAQ (reference sequence). Trimming shortened V by 2 bases and J by 7 bases, and 9 bases separated the two germline ends. This CDR3 reads CASSLSGFNTIYF. CDR3 nucleotides: TGTGCCAGCAGCTTATCCGGGTTTAACACCATATATTTT.

This clonotype appeared a few times. V usage is TRBV6-2 or TRBV6-3 and J usage is TRBJ2-2; D is uncertain. The CDR3 length is 14 residues. Trimming took 6 bases from V and 4 from J, leaving 12 bases between them. Per the germline V gene, CDR1 is MNHEY and CDR2 is SVGEGT. The CDR3 nucleotides read TGTGCCAGCAGGGCGGAGTGGGGCACCGGGGAGCTGTTTTTT. This codes for CASRAEWGTGELFF.

This clonotype was counted a few times. The rearrangement joins TRBV7-3 to TRBJ2-3; TRBD2 matches 8 bases. Per the germline V gene, CDR1 is SGHTA and CDR2 is FQGTGA. This CDR3 contains 18 residues. V was clipped by 1 base and J by 3 bases; unmatched bases: 12. Here the CDR3 DNA reads TGTGCCAGCAGCTTAAGGCGGGGGGTCCTCGATCCGACAGATACGCAGTATTTT. It specifies CASSLRRGVLDPTDTQYF.

The chain couples TRBV5-1 to TRBJ1-1; possible D gene TRBD1, 5 bases. With 4 bases removed from V and 5 bases from J, the gap between germline ends came to 18 bases. Germline V gene lookup returns CDR1 SGHRS and CDR2 YFSETQ. This CDR3 has 15 residues. DNA of the CDR3: TGCGCCAGCAGCATATCCGGGGCCATCGGGACTGAAGCTTTCTTT. This translates into CASSISGAIGTEAFF.

This clonotype was observed a few times. The chain employs TRBV20-1 and TRBJ1-2; 9 nucleotides align to TRBD1. The CDR3 sequence is 14 residues long. Germline V gene lookup returns CDR1 DFQATT and CDR2 SNEGSKA (reference sequence). With 6 bases clipped from V and 3 bases from J, the junction kept 8 bases outside the gene matches. Here the CDR3 reads CSALQGAMDYGYTF. CDR3 DNA: TGCAGTGCGTTACAGGGGGCAATGGACTATGGCTACACCTTC.

The chain uses TRBV29-1 and TRBJ1-5; D unclear. The V gene lost 7 bases and the J gene lost 2 bases, with 18 bases spanning the gap. Per germline, CDR1 SQVTM and CDR2 ANQGSEA. This CDR3 is built from 15 residues. The chain's CDR3 is CSASDGILGNQPQHF. The CDR3 DNA reads as TGCAGCGCCTCGGACGGGATCTTGGGCAATCAGCCCCAGCATTTT.

This clonotype was detected a few times. The chain is built from TRBV18 and TRBJ1-2; D remains ambiguous. The ends were cut back, 2 bases at V and 5 bases at J, with 9 bases in the middle. Germline V gene lookup returns CDR1 KGHSH and CDR2 LQKENI. The CDR3 extends over 13 amino acids. For the CDR3, the DNA is TGTGCCAGCTCACCAGAAGGCCAATATGGCTACACCTTC. Protein product: CASSPEGQYGYTF.

The rearrangement joins TRBV9 to TRBJ2-1; 7 bases agree with TRBD2. The CDR3 loop spans 16 amino acids. Germline trimming cut 0 bases from V and 4 bases from J; bases unmatched to any gene: 7. Germline V gene lookup returns CDR1 SGDLS and CDR2 YYNGEE. For the CDR3, the DNA is TGTGCCAGCAGCGTAGAAGGACTAGTACGTTACAATGAGCAGTTCTTC. Protein product: CASSVEGLVRYNEQFF.

The chain combines TRBV7-3 with TRBJ1-2; D ambiguous. Trimming stripped 5 bases from V and 3 bases from J, with 10 bases between. Germline V gene sequence: CDR1 SGHTA, CDR2 FQGTGA. The CDR3 loop spans 13 amino acids. CDR3 bases: TGTGCCAGCAGCCCCGACAAGGACTATGGCTACACCTTC. It is translated as CASSPDKDYGYTF.

This clonotype showed up just a few times. The rearrangement uses TRBV9 and TRBJ2-5; 12 nucleotides align to TRBD2. Per the germline V gene, CDR1 is SGDLS and CDR2 is YYNGEE. V trimming: 3 bases; J trimming: 2 bases; junction bases outside the gene matches: 5. The CDR3 extends over 16 amino acids. The CDR3 DNA reads as TGTGCCAGCAGCGGGACTAGCGGGGTCCCGCAAGAGACCCAGTACTTC. Translated, it gives CASSGTSGVPQETQYF.

V usage is TRBV6-5 and J usage is TRBJ1-3, with D possibly being TRBD1 (6 bases). Trimming removed 6 bases at V and 0 bases at J, with 12 bases between. Germline loops: CDR1 MNHEY, CDR2 SVGAGI. The CDR3 extends over 15 amino acids. CDR3 amino acids: CASRPTGSSGNTIYF. In DNA, the CDR3 is TGTGCCAGCAGACCTACAGGGAGCTCTGGAAACACCATATATTTT.

This clonotype was detected a few times. The genes are TRBV9 and TRBJ2-5; D is undetermined. The germline V gene encodes CDR1 SGDLS and CDR2 YYNGEE. With 4 bases removed from V and 1 base from J, the gap between germline ends came to 11 bases. The CDR3 sequence is 14 residues long. CDR3 DNA: TGTGCCAGCAGCCTCGACAATCCCCAAGAGACCCAGTACTTC. This codes for CASSLDNPQETQYF.

This chain uses TRBV7-6 with TRBJ2-2; 7 bases line up with TRBD1. Germline CDR1 reads SGHVS; CDR2 reads FNYEAQ. The CDR3 loop spans 15 amino acids. V was pared by 5 bases and J by 2 bases, with 5 bases of the junction left unmatched. The CDR3 is CASSATGANTGELFF. The CDR3 bases are TGTGCCAGCAGCGCCACAGGGGCAAACACCGGGGAGCTGTTTTTT.

This clonotype was recorded a few times. The chain joins TRBV20-1 to TRBJ2-3; 7 bases align to TRBD1. The V segment lost 6 bases and the J segment 1 base; nucleotides outside the gene matches: 7. The CDR3 contains 14 residues. The germline V gene encodes CDR1 DFQATT and CDR2 SNEGSKA (reference sequence). The CDR3 here is CSALGGTRTDTQYF. The DNA of the CDR3 is TGCAGTGCATTAGGGGGCACCCGCACAGATACGCAGTATTTT.

This clonotype was observed at least ten times. The rearrangement joins TRBV5-1 to TRBJ2-3; 7 positions agree with TRBD2. CDR1 is SGHRS, CDR2 YFSETQ, per germline. V gave up 0 bases and J gave up 3 bases; unmatched junction bases: 7. This CDR3 is built from 16 residues. This CDR3 reads CASSLDRTRTTDTQYF. The DNA for the CDR3 is TGCGCCAGCAGCTTGGACCGGACTAGGACGACAGATACGCAGTATTTT.

This clonotype occurred once. V gene TRBV6-6 combines with J gene TRBJ2-1; D ambiguous. Germline values: CDR1 MNHNY, CDR2 SVGAGI (reference sequence). The CDR3 spans 15 residues. Trimming took off 3 bases at V and 1 base at J, with 10 bases between the two ends. CDR3 in amino acids: CASSYRAWSYNEQFF. The DNA for the CDR3 is TGTGCCAGCAGTTATCGAGCGTGGTCCTACAATGAGCAGTTCTTC.

This clonotype has just a few counts. V and J are TRBV4-3 and TRBJ2-1; 9 bases fit TRBD1. The CDR3 runs 16 residues. CDR1 is LGHNA, CDR2 YSLEER, per germline. V lost 4 bases, J lost 9 bases, and 13 bases stayed unmatched. The CDR3 loop reads CASSRVQGALSSEQFF. In DNA, the CDR3 is TGCGCCAGCAGCCGAGTACAGGGGGCGCTTTCGAGTGAGCAGTTCTTC.

This clonotype was observed a handful of times. The chain combines TRBV7-6 with TRBJ1-6, with a possible D match to TRBD1 (6 bases). The V gene's germline CDR1 is SGHVS and CDR2 FNYEAQ. V shed 4 bases and J shed 7 bases, with 11 bases lying between them. This CDR3 contains 14 residues. The CDR3 DNA reads as TGTGCCAGCAGCTCTGGACAGTTGAATTCACCCCTCCACTTT. Protein product: CASSSGQLNSPLHF. The full variable domain, its missing parts supplied by reference TRBV7-6 and TRBJ1-6, is GAGVSQSPRYKVTKRGQDVALRCDPISGHVSLYWYRQALGQGPEFLTYFNYEAQQDKSGLPNDRFSAERPEGSISTLTIQRTEQRDSAMYRCASSSGQLNSPLHFGNGTRLTVT.

The chain carries TRBV6-5 and TRBJ1-4; D is possibly TRBD1 (5 bases). V shed 4 bases and J shed 6 bases, with 12 bases lying between them. Germline V gene sequence: CDR1 MNHEY, CDR2 SVGAGI. This CDR3 region has 14 residues. The DNA for the CDR3 is TGTGCCAGCAGTTTGGGCAGGGAGCATGAAAAACTGTTTTTT. It codes for CASSLGREHEKLFF.

This clonotype was picked up one time. The V gene is TRBV4-3, the J gene TRBJ1-4; D is unresolved. The CDR3 loop spans 15 amino acids. CDR1 LGHNA and CDR2 YSLEER come from the germline V gene. V lost 6 bases and J lost 0, with 11 bases in between. This CDR3 is CASSPQPTTNEKLFF. CDR3 bases: TGCGCCAGCAGTCCCCAGCCCACAACTAATGAAAAACTGTTTTTT.

Only a few counts were recorded for this clonotype. V usage is TRBV5-1 and J usage is TRBJ1-4; no firm D call. The CDR3 length is 13 residues. The germline V gene encodes CDR1 SGHRS and CDR2 YFSETQ. The V end was cut by 7 bases, the J end by 5 bases, with 12 bases between. CDR3 amino acids: CASYDPRNEKLFF. The CDR3 coding sequence is TGCGCCAGCTACGACCCCAGGAATGAAAAACTGTTTTTT. Complete variable domain (other parts from reference TRBV5-1 and TRBJ1-4): KAGVTQTPRYLIKTRGQQVTLSCSPISGHRSVSWYQQTPGQGLQFLFEYFSETQRNKGNFPGRFSGRQFSNSRSEMNVSTLELGDSALYLCASYDPRNEKLFFGSGTQLSVL.

At least ten counts were recorded for this clonotype. The CDR3 here is CASSEEWYPVVYF. Written as DNA, the CDR3 is TGTGCCAGCAGTGAAGAGTGGTACCCGGTCGTATACTTC. The rearrangement links TRBV2 to TRBJ2-5; no reliable D call. Trimming left V 1 base short and J 14 bases short, with 17 bases between. The CDR3 has 13 amino acids. CDR1 is SNHLY, CDR2 FYNNEI, per germline.

The table lists this clonotype with a few counts. The genes are TRBV20-1 and TRBJ2-5, with 7 nucleotides matching TRBD2. Germline values: CDR1 DFQATT, CDR2 SNEGSKA (reference sequence). The CDR3 is made up of 15 amino acids. The J segment lost 2 bases and the V segment lost 3 bases, leaving 9 bases of the junction unmatched. CDR3 nucleotides: TGCAGTGCTAGGGGTAGCGGGCCCCGACAAGAGACCCAGTACTTC. Protein: CSARGSGPRQETQYF.